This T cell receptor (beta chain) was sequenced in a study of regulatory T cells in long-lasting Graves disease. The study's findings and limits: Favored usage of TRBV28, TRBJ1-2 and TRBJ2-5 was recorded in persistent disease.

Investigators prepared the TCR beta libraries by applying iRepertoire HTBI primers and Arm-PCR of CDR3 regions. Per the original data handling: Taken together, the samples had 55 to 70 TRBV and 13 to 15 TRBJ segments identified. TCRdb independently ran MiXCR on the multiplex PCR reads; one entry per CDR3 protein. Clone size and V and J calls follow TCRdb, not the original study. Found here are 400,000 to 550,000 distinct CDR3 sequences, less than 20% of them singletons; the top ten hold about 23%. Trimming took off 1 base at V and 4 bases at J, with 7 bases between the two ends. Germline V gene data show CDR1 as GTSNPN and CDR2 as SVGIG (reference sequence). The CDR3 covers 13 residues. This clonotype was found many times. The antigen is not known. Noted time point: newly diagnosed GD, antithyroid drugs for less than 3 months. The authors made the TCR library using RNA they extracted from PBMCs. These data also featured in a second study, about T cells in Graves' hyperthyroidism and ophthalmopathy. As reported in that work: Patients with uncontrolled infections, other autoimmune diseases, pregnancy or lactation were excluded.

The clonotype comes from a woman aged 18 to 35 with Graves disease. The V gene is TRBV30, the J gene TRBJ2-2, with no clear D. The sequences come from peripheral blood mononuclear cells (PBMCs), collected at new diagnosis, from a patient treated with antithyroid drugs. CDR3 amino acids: CAWSGAVTGELFF. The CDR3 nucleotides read TGTGCCTGGAGTGGCGCAGTCACCGGGGAGCTGTTTTTT.